Listed here are 5 T cell receptor beta chains from one sample, sequenced in a study of T cells after posttransplantation cyclophosphamide. Control samples came 1 year after myeloablative marrow transplants with methotrexate plus calcineurin inhibitor. Sequencing was performed with immunoSEQ multiplex PCR; in TCRdb, only in-frame clones are kept and a portion is missing. The repertoire holds approximately 10,000 clones, with around nine tenths as singletons. The sample consisted of PBMCs, taken after an allogeneic stem cell transplant with a calcineurin inhibitor and methotrexate. All receptors come from a male patient in his 30s who received an allogeneic stem cell transplant from an unrelated donor, was CMV-positive, and had no GVHD. Some T cells may originate from the graft donor.

J is TRBJ2-3 and V is TRBV5-1; 13 nucleotides match TRBD2. Trimming took 0 bases from V and 6 from J; bases not matched to a gene: 1. CDR3 length: 15 amino acids. Germline V lookup: CDR1 SGHRS, CDR2 YFSETQ. The CDR3 spells CASSLELAGGDTQYF. The DNA for the CDR3 is TGCGCCAGCAGCTTGGAACTAGCGGGAGGGGATACGCAGTATTTT.

A few counts support this clone. This chain uses TRBV10-1 with TRBJ2-7, with 7 bases aligning to TRBD1. The ends lost 0 bases at V and 5 bases at J; junction bases unmatched: 7. The CDR3 contains 15 residues. Germline V CDR1 and CDR2: WNHNN, SYGVQD (reference sequence). The DNA of the CDR3 is TGCGCCAGCAGTGAGTCGGTCGGACAGGTCCACGAGCAGTACGTC. Protein product: CASSESVGQVHEQYV.

J is TRBJ2-1 and V is TRBV7-7; TRBD1 matches 9 bases. This CDR3 has 14 residues. V shed 3 bases, J shed 6 bases, and the junction held 3 bases outside the gene matches. The germline V gene encodes CDR1 SSHAT and CDR2 FNYEAQ (reference sequence). CDR3 amino acids: CASSLGQGSNEQFF. CDR3 nucleotides: TGTGCCAGCAGCTTGGGACAGGGCAGCAATGAGCAGTTCTTC.

The J gene is TRBJ1-1, the V gene TRBV5-1; possibly TRBD1 for D (5 bases). This CDR3 contains 15 residues. Germline V gene lookup returns CDR1 SGHRS and CDR2 YFSETQ. Deletions cut 2 bases from V and 3 bases from J, with 14 bases between. CDR3 coding DNA: TGCGCCAGCAGCTTCCACTCTCAGGGTTACACTGAAGCTTTCTTT. Amino acid sequence: CASSFHSQGYTEAFF.

The V call is TRBV28, the J call TRBJ2-7; TRBD1 agrees at 7 bases. Looked up from germline, CDR1 is MDHEN and CDR2 is SYDVKM. V shed 2 bases, J shed 2 bases, and the junction held 3 bases outside the gene matches. CDR3 length: 14 residues. CDR3: CASSLPDRAYEQYF. The CDR3 DNA reads as TGTGCCAGCAGTTTACCCGACAGGGCCTACGAGCAGTACTTC.